The 7 T cell receptor beta chains listed next were all sequenced from one sample in a study of blood T cell repertoires in COVID-19. Clones were sequenced by immunoSEQ multiplex PCR, and TCRdb holds only the in-frame ones, with some missing. The data show about 170,000 clones, 84% seen once. The sample consisted of peripheral blood. The receptors were gathered from a man aged 35 to 55 who had recovered from COVID-19.

The rearrangement joins TRBV5-4 to TRBJ1-2; D is undetermined. V lost 0 bases, J lost 8 bases, and 11 bases lay in between. CDR3 length: 13 residues. Looked up from germline, CDR1 is SGHNT and CDR2 is YYREEE (reference sequence). CDR3 region: CASSLAGAVGYTF. The CDR3 region has the DNA TGTGCCAGCAGCTTGGCCGGAGCGGTGGGCTACACCTTC.

The chain joins TRBV2 to TRBJ1-2, with D hard to call. Germline CDR1 and CDR2: SNHLY and FYNNEI. V was cut by 5 bases and J by 4 bases, with 11 bases left in between. The CDR3 consists of 13 residues. The CDR3 DNA follows: TGTGCCAGCAGTAGCTCATCTTCCTATGGCTACACCTTC. This encodes CASSSSSSYGYTF.

The chain carries TRBV15 and TRBJ2-3; TRBD2 is a possible D gene (5 bases). CDR3 length: 16 residues. Germline CDR1 LNHNV, CDR2 YYDKDF (reference sequence). V gave up 0 bases and J gave up 3 bases, with 13 bases separating them. The DNA for the CDR3 is TGTGCCACCAGCAGAGATCGAGAGGGATGGACAGATACGCAGTATTTT. This encodes CATSRDREGWTDTQYF.

V is TRBV5-4 and J is TRBJ1-1, with D perhaps matching TRBD1 (5 bases). Germline-derived CDR1 and CDR2 are SGHNT and YYREEE (reference sequence). Trimming took 4 bases from V and 5 from J, leaving 9 bases between them. This CDR3 has 12 amino acids. The CDR3 DNA is TGTGCCAGCAGCACGGGGGGGACTGAAGCTTTCTTT. Amino acids: CASSTGGTEAFF.

The chain carries TRBV4-3 and TRBJ1-5; D remains ambiguous. Trimming removed 2 bases from V and 0 bases from J, with 5 bases in between. There are 14 residues in the CDR3. Germline V gives CDR1 LGHNA, CDR2 YSLEER. The CDR3 coding sequence is TGCGCCAGCAGCCAACATCATAGCAATCAGCCCCAGCATTTT. As protein: CASSQHHSNQPQHF.

In this sample, this clone turned up many times. The chain uses TRBV10-3 and TRBJ1-5, with a possible D match to TRBD1 (6 bases). Trimming left V 0 bases short and J 6 bases short, with 12 bases between. Germline lookup yields CDR1 ENHRY and CDR2 SYGVKD. There are 15 residues in the CDR3. CDR3 nucleotides: TGTGCCATCAGTGAGTCACAGGGTGGAGGTCAGCCCCAGCATTTT. Residues: CAISESQGGGQPQHF.

The V call is TRBV30, the J call TRBJ1-4; 7 nucleotides align to TRBD1. This CDR3 comprises 14 residues. The J segment lost 4 bases and the V segment lost 5 bases, leaving 7 bases of the junction unmatched. CDR1 is GTSNPN and CDR2 is SVGIG in the germline V gene (reference sequence). The CDR3 DNA reads as TGTGCCTGGGAATCCCGGGACAGTAATGAAAAACTGTTTTTT. The encoded protein is CAWESRDSNEKLFF. The full variable domain, with the rest looked up from reference TRBV30 and TRBJ1-4, is SQTIHQWPATLVQPVGSPLSLECTVEGTSNPNLYWYRQAAGRGLQLLFYSVGIGQISSEVPQNLSASRPQDRQFILSSKKLLLSDSGFYLCAWESRDSNEKLFFGSGTQLSVL.